One sample yielded the 10 T cell receptor beta chains listed below, sequenced in a study of blood T cells in healthy people across ages. Combining a sample-barcoded 5' primer with a J-beta primer mix, a second PCR ran for about 6 to 11 cycles. MiXCR, applied by TCRdb to the 5' RACE reads, yields one record per CDR3 protein. This sample carries more than 450,000 distinct CDR3 sequences, approximately 26% of them seen once, and the ten largest clones take approximately 3.7%. These data also featured in a second study, about T cells of mothers and their children.

The specimen sequenced was blood. The receptor source for this set is a boy between 2 and 10 years old in good health.

There are a few counts of this clonotype. This chain's CDR3 is CAIAVEGRLNTEAFF. The CDR3 nucleotides read TGTGCCATCGCAGTGGAGGGCAGATTGAACACTGAAGCTTTCTTT. The J gene is TRBJ1-1, the V gene TRBV10-3; no clear D gene. The length of the CDR3 is 15 residues. The ends were cut back, 8 bases at V and 0 bases at J, with 16 bases in the middle. Germline lookup yields CDR1 ENHRY and CDR2 SYGVKD.

This clonotype was picked up a small number of times. The chain couples TRBV9 to TRBJ2-5, with 8 bases matching TRBD2. The CDR3 is 17 amino acids. The V and J ends lost 2 bases and 2 bases, in that order; junction bases with no gene match: 11. In germline, CDR1 is SGDLS, CDR2 YYNGEE. In nucleotides, the CDR3 is TGTGCCAGCAGCGTGGGAGAGAGGACTAGCACTCAAGAGACCCAGTACTTC. This gives the protein CASSVGERTSTQETQYF.

This clonotype was observed a few times. This rearrangement joins TRBV4-3 to TRBJ2-1; D is possibly TRBD2 (6 bases). This CDR3 comprises 16 residues. The V end was cut by 1 base, the J end by 5 bases, with 15 bases between. Germline CDR1 LGHNA, CDR2 YSLEER. The CDR3 coding sequence is TGCGCCAGCAGCCAAGGGCGGGGTCTGTCCCACAATGAGCAGTTCTTC. This gives the protein CASSQGRGLSHNEQFF.

The rearrangement joins TRBV27 to TRBJ2-6; 8 bases are a match to TRBD2. V was pared by 6 bases and J by 2 bases, with 6 bases of the junction left unmatched. Germline CDR1 MNHEY, CDR2 SMNVEV (reference sequence). The CDR3 is made up of 16 amino acids. The CDR3 loop reads CASRFIAGTGANVLTF. The CDR3, as DNA: TGTGCCAGCAGATTTATAGCGGGGACTGGGGCCAACGTCCTGACTTTC.

V and J are TRBV12-3 or TRBV12-4 and TRBJ1-5; D is undetermined. This CDR3 contains 13 residues. V dropped 5 bases and J dropped 8 bases, with 13 bases sitting between them. The DNA of the CDR3 is TGTGCCAGCAGTAAAATAGCCAAGGAGCCCCAGCATTTT. It specifies CASSKIAKEPQHF.

The chain recombines TRBV30 with TRBJ2-4; no firm D call. V shed 2 bases and J shed 0 bases, with 5 bases lying between them. This CDR3 contains 13 residues. Germline lookup yields CDR1 GTSNPN and CDR2 SVGIG (reference sequence). The CDR3 DNA sequence: TGTGCCTGGAGTCGTCTAGCCAAAAACATTCAGTACTTC. It yields the protein CAWSRLAKNIQYF.

The J gene is TRBJ1-1, the V gene TRBV6-6, with D perhaps matching TRBD1 (5 bases). Looked up from germline, CDR1 is MNHNY and CDR2 is SVGAGI (reference sequence). CDR3 length equals 15 residues. The V end was cut by 2 bases, the J end by 5 bases, with 15 bases between. CDR3 nucleotides: TGTGCCAGCAGTTACGGACAAGGGTGGAAGACTGAAGCTTTCTTT. Protein sequence: CASSYGQGWKTEAFF.

This clonotype was seen a handful of times. V usage is TRBV12-3 or TRBV12-4 and J usage is TRBJ1-5; D possibly corresponds to TRBD1 (6 bases). The CDR3 is made up of 14 amino acids. With 5 bases removed from V and 6 bases from J, the gap between germline ends came to 14 bases. CDR3 sequence reads: CASSPSDSTQPQHF. The CDR3 region has the DNA TGTGCCAGCAGTCCCTCGGACAGTACTCAGCCCCAGCATTTT.

This chain links TRBV20-1 with TRBJ2-5; weak D call: TRBD2 (6 bases). The tail of the sequence fits TRBJ2-7 better, so the J call may be wrong. The V gene's germline CDR1 is DFQATT and CDR2 SNEGSKA (reference sequence). This CDR3 has 14 residues. CDR3 DNA: TGCAGTGCTAGGCGGGGCCCCCCCTTCTACGAGCAGTACTTC. Translating it yields CSARRGPPFYEQYF.

The J gene is TRBJ2-3, the V gene TRBV20-1, with TRBD2 matching over 14 bases. This CDR3 region has 17 residues. Per germline, CDR1 DFQATT and CDR2 SNEGSKA (reference sequence). J lost 5 bases, V lost 3 bases, and 10 bases had no gene match. The CDR3 nucleotides are TGCAGTGCTAGGTCACCGGGACTAGCGGGAGTGGTAGATACGCAGTATTTT. Its translation is CSARSPGLAGVVDTQYF.